The T cell receptor (beta chain) under discussion was sequenced for a study of quantifying T cell responses using KT2 cells. Overall study: TCR alpha and beta constant-region primers primed reverse transcription of RNA. Study outcomes and limitations: KT2 sequence counts showed saturation when very many KT2 cells were spiked in.

Deletions cut 4 bases from V and 3 bases from J, with 14 bases between. The CDR3 covers 15 residues. Looked up from germline, CDR1 is SGDLS and CDR2 is YYNGEE. A single-stranded UMI oligo with SP2 sequence was ligated to cDNA 3' ends. The first PCR ran 4 to 5 cycles with an equimolar RC1.1 and RC1.2 beta primer mix. TCRdb reprocessed the UMI-ligation and nested PCR reads via MiXCR and lists one record per CDR3 protein. The sample holds 52,000 or so distinct CDR3 sequences, around an eighth seen once. Unfractionated PBMC were spiked with known numbers of KT2 clone cells. With regard to this clonotype: The antigen remains undetermined.

Source material: PBMCs spiked with cells of the T cell clone KT2. This TCR was recovered from a human donor. The chain recombines TRBV9 with TRBJ1-5, with D perhaps matching TRBD1 (5 bases). The CDR3 DNA is TGTGCCAGCAGCATGAGCGGAGGGGCCAATCAGCCCCAGCATTTT. Translating it yields CASSMSGGANQPQHF.